This entry is about one T cell receptor (beta chain). What it binds is unknown. The data stem from a study of cytomegalovirus exposure and HLA in healthy donors. The CDR3 extends over 14 amino acids. J was trimmed by 3 bases and V by 5 bases; bases with no gene match: 4. Per germline, CDR1 MNHEY and CDR2 SMNVEV (reference sequence). Vbeta (60) and Jbeta (13) primers were used in the PCR. Data came from immunoSEQ multiplex PCR; TCRdb stores just in-frame clones and leaves some out. The table includes roughly 100,000 clones, 70% to 80% detected once. Points from the study as a whole: Later analysis suggested most CMV-associated TCR beta chains were HLA-restricted. Accurate HLA-A and HLA-B prediction from TCR beta sequences was reported for most subjects.

The sample comprised PBMCs. The TCR originated in a middle-aged man in good health and CMV-seronegative. The J gene is TRBJ1-5, the V gene TRBV27; 7 positions agree with TRBD1. The CDR3 spells CASSTTGTNQPQHF. For the CDR3, the DNA is TGTGCCAGCAGTACGACAGGGACCAATCAGCCCCAGCATTTT.